The next 31 T cell receptor beta chains were all read from a single sample in a study of CD8+ T cells in alopecia areata. As the sequencing template, cDNA was produced by extracting RNA and reverse transcribing it. Sequencing was performed with immunoSEQ multiplex PCR; in TCRdb, only in-frame clones are kept and a portion is missing. The sample consists of tens of thousands of clones, roughly 60% of them appearing once. Specimen: CD8+ T cells sorted from blood, collected at week 0. These receptors all come from a human donor with alopecia areata.

The genes are TRBV30 and TRBJ1-5, with D unclear. This CDR3 is built from 13 residues. Germline assignment: CDR1 GTSNPN and CDR2 SVGIG (reference sequence). The V end was cut by 0 bases, the J end by 0 bases, with 3 bases between. CDR3 residues: CAWSVLSNQPQHF. CDR3 in DNA: TGTGCCTGGAGTGTACTTAGCAATCAGCCCCAGCATTTT.

The CDR3 DNA reads as TGTGCCAGCAGCCGCTTTAAGGGAGGACAGGGGCTCTATGGCTACACCTTC. As protein: CASSRFKGGQGLYGYTF. This chain links TRBV14 with TRBJ1-2, with TRBD1 matching 9 bases. Germline CDR1 reads SGHDN; CDR2 reads FVKESK. Trimming cost V 4 bases and J 4 bases; bases outside gene matches: 13. The CDR3 extends over 17 amino acids. Filled out from reference TRBV14 and TRBJ1-2, the complete variable domain reads EAGVTQFPSHSVIEKGQTVTLRCDPISGHDNLYWYRRVMGKEIKFLLHFVKESKQDESGMPNNRFLAERTGGTYSTLKVQPAELEDSGVYFCASSRFKGGQGLYGYTFGSGTRLTVV.

The chain carries TRBV7-9 and TRBJ1-2; D ambiguous. Germline V gives CDR1 SEHNR, CDR2 FQNEAQ (reference sequence). Trimming left V 1 base short and J 2 bases short, with 8 bases between. CDR3 length equals 14 residues. This CDR3 is CASSLGTDNYGYTF. The CDR3 DNA reads as TGTGCCAGCAGCTTAGGGACGGACAACTATGGCTACACCTTC.

The chain uses TRBV7-6 and TRBJ1-1, with a tentative D call TRBD1 (5 bases). Per the germline V gene, CDR1 is SGHVS and CDR2 is FNYEAQ. The CDR3 extends over 14 amino acids. Between the trimmed V and J ends, which lost 5 bases and 6 bases, there was a span of 16 bases. Here the CDR3 reads CASSQGLGDPEAFF. Here the CDR3 DNA reads TGTGCCAGCAGCCAGGGCCTGGGTGACCCTGAAGCTTTCTTT.

This clone was detected a few times. This sequence joins TRBV6-5 and TRBJ2-5; D is ambiguous. The CDR3 loop spans 12 amino acids. The V gene's germline CDR1 is MNHEY and CDR2 SVGAGI. Trimming left V 3 bases short and J 4 bases short, with 6 bases between. CDR3 residues: CASSYDLETQYF. The DNA of the CDR3 is TGTGCCAGCAGTTATGACCTAGAGACCCAGTACTTC.

The chain carries TRBV5-6 and TRBJ1-1; D is undetermined. Germline values: CDR1 SGHDT, CDR2 YYEEEE. The V gene lost 0 bases and the J gene lost 5 bases, with 14 bases spanning the gap. This CDR3 contains 15 residues. The CDR3 is CASSLETGRLTEAFF. In nucleotides, the CDR3 is TGTGCCAGCAGCTTGGAAACTGGTCGGTTAACTGAAGCTTTCTTT.

This clone counts as large. The chain uses TRBV4-2 and TRBJ2-3; D is unresolved. Germline CDR1 LGHNA, CDR2 YNFKEQ. Trimming shortened V by 0 bases and J by 2 bases, and 12 bases separated the two germline ends. The CDR3 consists of 16 residues. CDR3 DNA: TGTGCCAGCAGCCAAGACCCGACAAGCCCCACAGATACGCAGTATTTT. Translating it yields CASSQDPTSPTDTQYF.

A few counts support this clone. Written as DNA, the CDR3 is TGCAGCGTTTCCTCTTACCCCCGGAACACTGAAGCTTTCTTT. Encoded protein: CSVSSYPRNTEAFF. This sequence joins TRBV29-1 and TRBJ1-1; D is undetermined. The CDR3 is 14 amino acids. CDR1 is SQVTM and CDR2 is ANQGSEA in the germline V gene. Trimming shortened V by 5 bases and J by 1 base, and 14 bases separated the two germline ends.

This clone has a single count. The chain links TRBV9 to TRBJ1-5; D is possibly TRBD1 (6 bases). The CDR3 runs to 15 residues. V lost 3 bases to trimming and J lost 0 bases, with 10 bases between them. Germline CDR1 reads SGDLS; CDR2 reads YYNGEE. CDR3 nucleotide sequence: TGTGCCAGCAGCGACGGGGACAATAGCAATCAGCCCCAGCATTTT. Amino acids: CASSDGDNSNQPQHF.

A word on this clone: This sequence may be a read error, since a much larger clone differs from it by one base. V gene TRBV7-7 combines with J gene TRBJ2-7; TRBD1 matches at 9 bases. The germline V gene has CDR1 SSHAT and CDR2 FNYEAQ (reference sequence). V trimming: 5 bases; J trimming: 0 bases; junction bases outside the gene matches: 5. The CDR3 is made up of 15 amino acids. CDR3 protein: CASSIGTGLSYEQYF. CDR3 coding DNA: TGTGCCAGCAGCATCGGGACAGGGCTCTCCTACGAGCAGTACTTC.

The chain carries TRBV5-1 and TRBJ2-7; TRBD2 matches 10 bases. Unmatched junction bases numbered 9, after V lost 4 bases and J lost 2 bases. In germline, CDR1 is SGHRS, CDR2 YFSETQ. The CDR3 is 16 amino acids. CDR3 nucleotides: TGCGCCAGCAGCAGCCGGACTAGCGGTACCACCTACGAGCAGTACTTC. Translated, it gives CASSSRTSGTTYEQYF.

This clone counts as medium-sized. The gene calls are TRBV7-9 and TRBJ1-4; 7 bases map to TRBD1. This CDR3 is built from 14 residues. V gave up 7 bases and J gave up 2 bases; unmatched junction bases: 4. Germline V gene lookup returns CDR1 SEHNR and CDR2 FQNEAQ (reference sequence). The CDR3, as DNA: TGTGCCAGCAAATCACAGGGGACTAATGAAAAACTGTTTTTT. Residues: CASKSQGTNEKLFF.

The chain links TRBV9 to TRBJ2-2; D might be TRBD2 (6 bases). V dropped 4 bases and J dropped 7 bases, with 14 bases sitting between them. Germline V gene sequence: CDR1 SGDLS, CDR2 YYNGEE. This CDR3 has 14 amino acids. DNA for the CDR3: TGTGCCAGCAGCCATGGGGGGAGCAACGGGGAGCTGTTTTTT. As protein: CASSHGGSNGELFF.

The V and J genes are TRBV5-1 and TRBJ2-1; TRBD2 agrees at 14 bases. Germline V gene lookup returns CDR1 SGHRS and CDR2 YFSETQ. The V segment lost 4 bases and the J segment 2 bases; nucleotides outside the gene matches: 5. CDR3 length: 17 amino acids. The CDR3 sequence: CASSPRTSGRTYNEQFF. The CDR3 DNA reads as TGCGCCAGCAGCCCTAGGACTAGCGGGAGGACCTACAATGAGCAGTTCTTC.

The chain's CDR3 is CASSFSVGGFDEQFF. The CDR3 nucleotides are TGTGCCAGCAGTTTTTCCGTAGGGGGTTTCGATGAGCAGTTCTTC. This chain joins TRBV27 and TRBJ2-1, with D perhaps TRBD1 (6 bases). Germline-derived CDR1 and CDR2 are MNHEY and SMNVEV (reference sequence). The CDR3 length is 15 residues. The V and J ends lost 3 bases and 8 bases respectively, with 17 bases between them.

The table lists this clone with a few counts. The rearrangement links TRBV7-9 to TRBJ1-5, with D possibly being TRBD1 (5 bases). Germline lookup yields CDR1 SEHNR and CDR2 FQNEAQ (reference sequence). V was shortened by 1 base and J by 7 bases, with 8 bases between the two germline ends. The CDR3 runs to 13 residues. CDR3 nucleotides: TGTGCCAGCAGCTTAGAGGGGTGGCAGCCCCAGCATTTT. Translated, it gives CASSLEGWQPQHF.

This clone has just a few counts. In nucleotides, the CDR3 is TGTGCCAGTAGTATATCTCCCGTGGGACTAGCTTCCCAAGAGACCCAGTACTTC. Its protein is CASSISPVGLASQETQYF. The chain employs TRBV19 and TRBJ2-5; 9 bases fit TRBD2. CDR3 length: 18 amino acids. CDR1 and CDR2 (germline): LNHDA, SQIVND (reference sequence). Trimming at V came to 2 bases and at J to 1 base, leaving 11 bases not matched to a gene.

CDR3 DNA: TGTGCCAGCAGCCGTAGAACGGCGGGGGGCTTCCAAGAGACCCAGTACTTC. Its protein product is CASSRRTAGGFQETQYF. The V gene is TRBV13, the J gene TRBJ2-5; 8 positions match TRBD2. The CDR3 contains 17 residues. V gave up 5 bases and J gave up 1 base; unmatched junction bases: 12. Looked up from germline, CDR1 is PRHDT and CDR2 is FYEKMQ (reference sequence).

V is TRBV5-1 and J is TRBJ2-7; 9 bases map to TRBD1. The CDR3 contains 15 residues. Per germline, CDR1 SGHRS and CDR2 YFSETQ. V dropped 4 bases and J dropped 3; count of bases not matched to a gene: 8. The DNA of the CDR3 is TGCGCCAGCAGCGCATTACAGGGGGCGGTCTACGAGCAGTACTTC. It translates to CASSALQGAVYEQYF.

This clone was found once. The chain carries TRBV25-1 and TRBJ2-7, with 7 bases identical to TRBD1. CDR3 length: 13 amino acids. V was pared by 4 bases and J by 6 bases, with 6 bases of the junction left unmatched. CDR1 is MGHDK, CDR2 SYGVNS, per germline. CDR3 nucleotide sequence: TGTGCCAGCAGTGCTATGGACAGGTCCGAGCAGTACTTC. Its translation is CASSAMDRSEQYF.

The chain has TRBV27 and TRBJ2-7; tentatively, D is TRBD1 or TRBD2 (5 bases each). Germline V lookup: CDR1 MNHEY, CDR2 SMNVEV (reference sequence). Trimming cost V 2 bases and J 6 bases, with 8 bases left between them. This CDR3 contains 12 residues. The CDR3 protein is CASSLGGVEQYF. The CDR3 DNA reads TGTGCCAGCAGTTTAGGGGGTGTCGAGCAGTACTTC.

This clone has more than one count but fewer than ten. V gene TRBV7-9 combines with J gene TRBJ2-5; D is undetermined. Deletions cut 4 bases from V and 4 bases from J, with 16 bases between. CDR1 SEHNR and CDR2 FQNEAQ come from the germline V gene (reference sequence). The CDR3 covers 15 residues. In DNA form, the CDR3 reads TGTGCCAGCAGCTCCCCAGGACCAGACCCAGAGACCCAGTACTTC. It encodes CASSSPGPDPETQYF.

The chain couples TRBV15 to TRBJ2-1; D is ambiguous. Germline CDR1 LNHNV, CDR2 YYDKDF (reference sequence). Trimming removed 0 bases from V and 8 bases from J, with 5 bases in between. CDR3 length: 12 amino acids. This chain's CDR3 is CATSRDGYEQFF. CDR3 nucleotides: TGTGCCACCAGCAGAGATGGTTATGAGCAGTTCTTC.

A few counts support this clone. This sequence joins TRBV29-1 and TRBJ2-5; 7 bases are a match to TRBD1. The CDR3 is 13 residues long. Trimming at V came to 4 bases and at J to 2 bases, leaving 4 bases not matched to a gene. Germline V gene lookup returns CDR1 SQVTM and CDR2 ANQGSEA. The CDR3 DNA is TGCAGCGTTGTAGGGGACAGACAAGAGACCCAGTACTTC. Protein sequence: CSVVGDRQETQYF.

V usage is TRBV4-2 and J usage is TRBJ2-5; 16 nucleotides match TRBD2. The CDR3 loop spans 17 amino acids. Germline values: CDR1 LGHNA, CDR2 YNFKEQ. J gave up 5 bases and V 3 bases, and 6 bases lay outside the gene matches. CDR3 region: CASSHGTSGGGAETQYF. CDR3 sequence (DNA): TGTGCCAGCAGCCACGGGACTAGCGGGGGGGGTGCGGAGACCCAGTACTTC.

This chain joins TRBV9 and TRBJ1-2; tentatively, D is TRBD1 (5 bases). The CDR3 has 14 residues. The V end lost 3 bases, the J end lost 6 bases, and 15 bases lay between the germline ends. CDR1 and CDR2 from the germline V gene are SGDLS and YYNGEE. The CDR3 DNA follows: TGTGCCAGCAGCGGCGGGACCGTAATAGATGGCTACACCTTC. Amino acids: CASSGGTVIDGYTF.

This clone was detected a few times. The J gene is TRBJ1-2, the V gene TRBV29-1; D is possibly TRBD1 (6 bases). From germline, CDR1 is SQVTM and CDR2 ANQGSEA. The CDR3 contains 13 residues. Trimming pared 7 bases from V and 7 bases from J, leaving 19 bases between. The CDR3 reads CSDRTGIGSGYTF. CDR3 in DNA: TGCAGCGACAGAACAGGGATAGGAAGTGGCTACACCTTC.

This sequence joins TRBV5-1 and TRBJ1-1; D is perhaps TRBD1 (6 bases). This CDR3 region has 14 residues. The V end was cut by 0 bases, the J end by 4 bases, with 10 bases between. In germline, CDR1 is SGHRS, CDR2 YFSETQ. CDR3 region: CASSLDWGPTEAFF. The CDR3 DNA sequence: TGCGCCAGCAGCTTGGACTGGGGGCCCACTGAAGCTTTCTTT.

A few counts support this clone. The chain is built from TRBV29-1 and TRBJ2-5; D not resolved. This CDR3 is built from 12 residues. Trimming took off 4 bases at V and 5 bases at J, with 11 bases between the two ends. The germline V gene encodes CDR1 SQVTM and CDR2 ANQGSEA. CDR3 protein: CSVVWLGETQYF. The DNA of the CDR3 is TGCAGCGTTGTATGGCTAGGGGAGACCCAGTACTTC.

This sequence joins TRBV19 and TRBJ2-1, with TRBD2 matching 14 bases. The ends lost 10 bases at V and 9 bases at J; junction bases unmatched: 5. CDR1 and CDR2 from the germline V gene are LNHDA and SQIVND (reference sequence). CDR3 length: 13 amino acids. Here the CDR3 reads CATGLAGEVEQFF. DNA of the CDR3: TGTGCCACGGGACTAGCGGGGGAGGTTGAGCAGTTCTTC. Combining the CDR3 with reference TRBV19 and TRBJ2-1 gives the whole variable domain DGGITQSPKYLFRKEGQNVTLSCEQNLNHDAMYWYRQDPGQGLRLIYYSQIVNDFQKGDIAEGYSVSREKKESFPLTVTSAQKNPTAFYLCATGLAGEVEQFFGPGTRLTVL.

This chain joins TRBV5-6 and TRBJ2-3, with TRBD1 as a possible D gene (6 bases). Germline V gene data show CDR1 as SGHDT and CDR2 as YYEEEE. With 4 bases removed from V and 2 bases from J, the gap between germline ends came to 17 bases. CDR3 length: 16 residues. In nucleotides, the CDR3 is TGTGCCAGCAGCCTCGTACCGGGGACATACACAGATACGCAGTATTTT. It is translated as CASSLVPGTYTDTQYF.